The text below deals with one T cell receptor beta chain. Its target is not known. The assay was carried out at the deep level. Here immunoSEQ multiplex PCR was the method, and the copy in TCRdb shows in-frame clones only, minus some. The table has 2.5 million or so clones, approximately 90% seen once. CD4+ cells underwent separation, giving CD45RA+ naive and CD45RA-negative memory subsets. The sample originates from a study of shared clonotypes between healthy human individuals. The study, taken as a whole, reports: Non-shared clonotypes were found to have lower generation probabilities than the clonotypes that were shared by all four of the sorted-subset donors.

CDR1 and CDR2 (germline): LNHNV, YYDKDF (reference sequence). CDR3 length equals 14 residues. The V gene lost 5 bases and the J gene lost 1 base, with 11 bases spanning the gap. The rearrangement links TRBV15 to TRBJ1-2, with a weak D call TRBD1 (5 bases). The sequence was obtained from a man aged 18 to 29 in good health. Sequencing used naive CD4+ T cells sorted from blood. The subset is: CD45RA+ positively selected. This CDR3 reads CATSSSGGNYGYTF. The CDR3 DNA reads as TGTGCCACCAGCTCCTCCGGGGGTAACTATGGCTACACCTTC.